The present TCR beta chain was sequenced within a study of T cells in women clearing cervical HPV infection (dated by TCRdb to 2016 to 2019). At the level of the whole study: The cases were about two dozen women with histologically confirmed HPV16-related CIN3 or worse, and 2 of those women had invasive cancers. The approximately 23 controls were women who cleared a single incident HPV16 infection within 12 months without developing precancer or cancer. Blood from cases was drawn at the visit where the lesion was first identified, while blood from controls was drawn once the infection was no longer detected. Among cases, blood sampling occurred a median of roughly 160 days after lesion detection, with an interquartile range of about 80 to 200 days. Since HLA typing was available for only a few women, HLA type could not be ruled out as a confounder. Nested within Costa Rica's Guanacaste HPV Natural History Study, an exploratory proof-of-principle case-control study compared TCR repertoires across cervical HPV16 outcomes. Cases and controls were matched on year of sample collection and on age within five years. Cases had a median age of almost 35 years and controls had a median age of about 37, with no significant differences in baseline characteristics. The parent cohort enrolled 9,800 or so women aged 18 or older in Guanacaste, Costa Rica, during about 1992 to 1995 and followed them for 6 to 7 years. As quality controls, five blinded duplicates were added to each group, bringing the total to 60 or so samples made up of roughly 50 participants and 10 replicates. What the study reported, not specific to this receptor: Cases were distinguished from controls with an estimated AUC of 0.65 to 0.85 by random forest classifiers combining richness and V gene abundances. Cases had lower TRBV6-7 relative abundance than controls (approximately 0.11% versus 0.16%; Bonferroni P = 0.0008). CIN3+ cases had significantly higher TCR repertoire richness than controls across sequencing depths, but evenness did not differ between the groups. The cross-sectional design could not show whether associations preceded infection or resulted from it; effector/memory subsets and HPV-specific T cells were not isolated. Because the number of T cells in each sample was unknown, differences in richness could reflect differing T-cell content rather than repertoire biology.

Based on the germline V gene, the CDR1 and CDR2 sequences are SGHRS and YFSETQ. Reading from cysteine to phenylalanine, the CDR3 counts 15 amino acids. Of the CDR3's DNA, 36 bases were read; they are in frame from base 1. Trimming costs V 0 bases and J 3 bases, and their ends lie 12 bases apart. Every participant had a single incident cervical HPV16 infection, and prevalent HPV16 infections were excluded. Cervical HPV DNA was detected with MY09/MY11 PCR, and genotyping was done with dot-blot hybridization. About 15 mL of heparinized blood were centrifuged, and the buffy coat was aliquoted, frozen at -30°C, then stored at -80°C. Genomic DNA was extracted from buffy coat specimens using QIAGEN kits. TCR beta CDR3 regions were amplified by multiplex PCR from an average of approximately 1,200 ng genomic DNA per sample using the immunoSEQ assay. Primer bias was corrected in the assay by using a complete synthetic TCR repertoire to establish an amplification baseline. Amplicons were sequenced on the Illumina platform. Concerning the study's data processing: Sequence errors were corrected by clustering with frequency ratios and a modified nearest-neighbor algorithm, and the sequences were then analyzed in the immunoSEQ Analyzer using IMGT gene definitions. TCR richness and evenness were averaged over 20 rarefaction repeats at each rarefaction depth, excluding samples with fewer sequences than the depth. Wilcoxon rank sum tests with FDR correction were used to compare relative abundances of V, D and J genes between the groups. Blinded duplicates gave an intraclass correlation of about 96% for TCR richness and an average of around 76% across roughly 69 gene segments. TCRdb stores this immuneACCESS table with in-frame sequences only. Part of the clones is absent; in the studies checked, under half of the shortfall reflects unresolved V genes, and no reason is known for the rest. V and J calls plus clone size are reproduced from that table; the DNA served to infer D and trimming. The data table for this sample lists 44,000 or so clones. The top ten hold 0.98% of the sample.

About this clone: What antigen it recognizes has not been identified. The read terminates 3 residues before the CDR3 end, so the remaining end is supplied by the germline J gene.

The rearranged chain carries TRBV5-1 and TRBJ1-1, and TRBD1 may be the D gene, going by 6 matching bases. This clonotype originated in a woman between 18 and 75 years old with a cervical HPV16 infection that either progressed to CIN3+ or cleared (not recorded which). Sequenced input: blood buffy coat. CDR3 reads: CASSLEDRPDTEAFF. CDR3 bases read: TGCGCCAGCAGCTTGGAAGACAGGCCAGACACTGAA.